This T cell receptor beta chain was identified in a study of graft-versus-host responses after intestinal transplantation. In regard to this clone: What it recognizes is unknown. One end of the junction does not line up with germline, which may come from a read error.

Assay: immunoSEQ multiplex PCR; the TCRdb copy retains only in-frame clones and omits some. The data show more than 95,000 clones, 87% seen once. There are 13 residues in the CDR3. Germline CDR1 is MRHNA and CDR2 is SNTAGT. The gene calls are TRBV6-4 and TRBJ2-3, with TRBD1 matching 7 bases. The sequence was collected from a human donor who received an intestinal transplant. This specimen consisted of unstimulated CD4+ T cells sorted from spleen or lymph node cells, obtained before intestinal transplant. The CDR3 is CAGSNDRDDTQYF. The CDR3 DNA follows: TGTGCCGGCAGTAACGACAGGGATGATACGCAGTATTTT.